The 8 T cell receptor beta chains below come from one sample, sequenced in a study of cytomegalovirus exposure and HLA in healthy donors (dated by TCRdb to 2017 to 2019). The library was obtained by the immunoSEQ multiplex PCR assay. This is the immuneACCESS table as TCRdb keeps it, with only in-frame sequences that have V and J called. A part of the clones is gone; compared with another copy, unresolved V genes explain less than half, and the rest is unexplained. The table for this sample lists about 130,000 clones; approximately 94% of them were counted only once. The ten largest clonotypes hold 1% to 1.5% of the sample. Sequenced material: PBMCs. These receptors all come from a woman under 30 in good health and CMV-seronegative.

This chain links TRBV13 with TRBJ1-5, with D unresolved. V was trimmed by 4 bases and J by 3 bases, leaving 7 bases between them. CDR1 and CDR2 from the germline V gene are PRHDT and FYEKMQ (reference sequence). CDR3 size: 13 residues. CDR3 sequence reads: CASSSGNNQPQHF. CDR3 nucleotides: TGTGCCAGCAGCTCAGGCAACAATCAGCCCCAGCATTTT.

This sequence joins TRBV27 and TRBJ2-7; TRBD2 agrees at 13 bases. The CDR3 is made up of 14 amino acids. Germline V gives CDR1 MNHEY, CDR2 SMNVEV (reference sequence). V was pared by 6 bases and J by 6 bases, with 5 bases of the junction left unmatched. CDR3 in DNA: TGTGCCAGCAGGGGACTAGCGGGACTTACCGAGCAGTACTTC. It translates to CASRGLAGLTEQYF.

This chain joins TRBV5-1 and TRBJ2-3; perhaps TRBD2 as D (5 bases). Trimming removed 3 bases from V and 4 bases from J, with 12 bases in between. The CDR3 spans 14 residues. The V gene's germline CDR1 is SGHRS and CDR2 YFSETQ. The CDR3 loop is CASSYLQLADTQYF. CDR3 sequence (DNA): TGCGCCAGCAGCTATTTACAACTAGCAGATACGCAGTATTTT.

The chain carries TRBV7-2 and TRBJ1-5; the D gene is possibly TRBD1 (5 bases). The CDR3 is made up of 13 amino acids. Germline V gene sequence: CDR1 SGHTA, CDR2 FQGNSA. V lost 6 bases, J lost 3 bases, and 9 bases lay in between. CDR3 DNA sequence: TGTGCCAGCAGTTTCAGGGACAATCAGCCCCAGCATTTT. Residues: CASSFRDNQPQHF.

The chain links TRBV28 to TRBJ1-5; no firm D call. V was shortened by 9 bases and J by 6 bases, with 18 bases between the two germline ends. The germline V gene encodes CDR1 MDHEN and CDR2 SYDVKM. This CDR3 is 14 amino acids long. CDR3 region: CASQTFQYPQPQHF. The CDR3 DNA follows: TGTGCCAGTCAGACTTTCCAGTATCCTCAGCCCCAGCATTTT. Based on the CDR3 plus reference TRBV28 and TRBJ1-5, the full variable domain is DVKVTQSSRYLVKRTGEKVFLECVQDMDHENMFWYRQDPGLGLRLIYFSYDVKMKEKGDIPEGYSVSREKKERFSLILESASTNQTSMYLCASQTFQYPQPQHFGDGTRLSIL.

The chain recombines TRBV7-9 with TRBJ1-4; D unclear. The CDR3 is 15 amino acids. In germline, CDR1 is SEHNR, CDR2 FQNEAQ (reference sequence). V gave up 5 bases and J gave up 8 bases, with 18 bases separating them. Here the CDR3 reads CASSRTGGPSEKLFF. The CDR3, as DNA: TGTGCCAGCAGCCGTACGGGCGGGCCTAGCGAAAAACTGTTTTTT.

The chain is built from TRBV19 and TRBJ1-1; 8 nucleotides agree with TRBD1. Germline CDR1 and CDR2: LNHDA and SQIVND (reference sequence). There are 16 residues in the CDR3. V was pared by 6 bases and J by 0 bases, with 9 bases of the junction left unmatched. The CDR3, as DNA: TGTGCCAGTAGGGGGACCGGGACAGGCATGAACACTGAAGCTTTCTTT. Its translation is CASRGTGTGMNTEAFF.

The chain couples TRBV6-5 to TRBJ2-7; 9 nucleotides line up with TRBD1. Germline lookup yields CDR1 MNHEY and CDR2 SVGAGI. The junction had 9 bases not matched to a gene; V was cut back by 8 bases and J by 7 bases. The CDR3 contains 13 residues. The CDR3 region is CASWRTGALEQYF. CDR3 DNA: TGTGCCAGCTGGAGGACAGGGGCCTTGGAGCAGTACTTC.